Below, 24 T cell receptor beta chains from the same sample are listed, as sequenced in a study of T cells in Graves' hyperthyroidism and ophthalmopathy. Using RNA transcripts as the source, TCR beta CDR3 regions were amplified. Carried out on the TCR CDR3, a first-round RT-PCR used the HTBI primer set. TCRdb reanalysed the multiplex PCR reads using MiXCR and keeps one entry per CDR3 protein. Here the sample spans some 350,000 distinct CDR3 sequences, approximately 16% being singletons. Material: blood. The receptors shown here come from a woman aged 60-75 years with Graves' ophthalmopathy.

This clonotype was recorded many times. The CDR3 DNA sequence: TGCGCCAGCAGCAAAGGACAAGCTAGAGACAATGAGCAGTTCTTC. Translated: CASSKGQARDNEQFF. The J gene is TRBJ2-1, the V gene TRBV5-1, with D tentatively TRBD1 (5 bases). Germline-derived CDR1 and CDR2 are SGHRS and YFSETQ. The CDR3 totals 15 residues. Trimming cost V 4 bases and J 5 bases, with 16 bases left between them.

This clonotype was counted once. This sequence may be a read error, since a much larger clone differs from it by one base. J is TRBJ2-1 and V is TRBV7-9; D may correspond to TRBD1 or TRBD2 (5 bases each). This CDR3 spans 15 amino acids. CDR1 is SEHNR, CDR2 FQNEAQ, per germline (reference sequence). The CDR3 DNA sequence: TGTGCCAGCAGCTTAGAGTCGGGGCAATACAATGAGCAGTCCTTC. It is translated as CASSLESGQYNEQSF.

This clonotype appeared many times. The V and J genes are TRBV20-1 and TRBJ2-1; no reliable D call. The germline V gene has CDR1 DFQATT and CDR2 SNEGSKA (reference sequence). V lost 6 bases and J lost 4, with 10 bases in between. The CDR3 loop spans 12 amino acids. The CDR3 is CSARTDYNEQFF. The CDR3 nucleotides read TGCAGTGCCAGAACGGATTACAATGAGCAGTTCTTC.

This clonotype was seen more than once but under ten times. A much more abundant neighbour one base away suggests this may be a read error. The conserved final phenylalanine or tryptophan is absent from the CDR3, which likely points to a read error. The chain links TRBV11-2 to TRBJ2-5, with 8 bases matching TRBD1. CDR1 is SGHAT and CDR2 is FQNNGV in the germline V gene. The trim removed 4 bases at V and 2 bases at J, leaving 3 bases unmatched. The CDR3 runs 14 residues. The CDR3 nucleotides read TGTGCCAGCAGCTCCACAGGGGGTCAAGAGACCCAGTACCTC. This encodes CASSSTGGQETQYL.

This clonotype appeared a few times. The chain has TRBV19 and TRBJ1-1, with D perhaps TRBD1 (5 bases). Trimming cost V 5 bases and J 4 bases, with 14 bases left between them. Looked up from germline, CDR1 is LNHDA and CDR2 is SQIVND (reference sequence). The CDR3 sequence is 14 residues long. The chain's CDR3 is CASSSSAGGTEAFF. For the CDR3, the DNA is TGTGCCAGTAGTTCTTCGGCGGGGGGCACTGAAGCTTTCTTT.

A word on this clonotype: The junction departs from germline at one end; a sequencing error may be responsible. The chain has TRBV12-3 or TRBV12-4 and TRBJ2-7; D might be TRBD1 (7 bases). The CDR3 is 15 residues long. The CDR3 DNA is TGTGCCAGCACCTCCCGCGGGTCAGGGGGAGGCGAGCAGTGCTTC. This translates into CASTSRGSGGGEQCF.

This clonotype was seen repeatedly, ten times or more. The chain combines TRBV3-1 with TRBJ2-1; unclear D gene. The CDR3 spans 12 residues. V shed 1 base and J shed 12 bases, with 10 bases lying between them. Germline CDR1 reads LGHDT; CDR2 reads YNNKEL (reference sequence). In DNA, the CDR3 is TGTGCCAGCAGCCAAGCTAGTAGTTTGCAGTTCTTC. The encoded protein is CASSQASSLQFF.

This clonotype was picked up many times. The chain employs TRBV12-5 and TRBJ2-5; the D call may be TRBD1 or TRBD2 (6 bases each). There are 17 residues in the CDR3. Germline CDR1 is LGHNT and CDR2 is FRNRAP. The ends were cut back, 3 bases at V and 2 bases at J, with 19 bases in the middle. The CDR3 nucleotides are TGTGCTAGTGGTTTCGAGGCGTGGGGGGCCCCTCAAGAGACCCAGTACTTC. It is translated as CASGFEAWGAPQETQYF. The full variable domain, its missing parts supplied by reference TRBV12-5 and TRBJ2-5, is DARVTQTPRHKVTEMGQEVTMRCQPILGHNTVFWYRQTMMQGLELLAYFRNRAPLDDSGMPKDRFSAEMPDATLATLKIQPSEPRDSAVYFCASGFEAWGAPQETQYFGPGTRLLVL.

The chain combines TRBV9 with TRBJ2-1, with D unclear. Germline V gene data show CDR1 as SGDLS and CDR2 as YYNGEE. V shed 1 base and J shed 4 bases, with 6 bases lying between them. The CDR3 loop spans 13 amino acids. CDR3 in amino acids: CASSVTEYNEQFF. The CDR3 coding sequence is TGTGCCAGCAGCGTAACAGAATACAATGAGCAGTTCTTC.

The chain combines TRBV7-9 with TRBJ1-6, with D maybe TRBD1 (5 bases). Germline V gene data show CDR1 as SEHNR and CDR2 as FQNEAQ (reference sequence). The CDR3 runs 14 residues. Trimming took 2 bases from V and 6 from J, leaving 8 bases between them. CDR3 sequence reads: CASSLLGVNSPLHF. For the CDR3, the DNA is TGTGCCAGCAGCTTACTAGGGGTTAATTCACCCCTCCACTTT.

This clonotype was recorded many times. The chain is built from TRBV5-1 and TRBJ2-1, with 8 bases aligning to TRBD2. V lost 4 bases and J lost 0; bases outside the gene matches: 6. The CDR3 spans 16 residues. Germline-derived CDR1 and CDR2 are SGHRS and YFSETQ. The CDR3 nucleotides read TGCGCCAGCAGCCTTCCCGGGACTAGCTCCTACAATGAGCAGTTCTTC. It codes for CASSLPGTSSYNEQFF.

The chain combines TRBV24-1 with TRBJ2-1, with D hard to call. Per germline, CDR1 KGHDR and CDR2 SFDVKD. The germline V and J ends were trimmed by 8 bases and 9 bases, with 10 bases remaining between them. This CDR3 region has 11 residues. The CDR3: CATMDRIEQFF. Written as DNA, the CDR3 is TGTGCCACCATGGACCGGATTGAGCAGTTCTTC.

Comment on this clonotype: A much bigger clone sits one base away, suggesting this may be a read error. The rearrangement uses TRBV5-1 and TRBJ2-3, with D perhaps matching TRBD1 or TRBD2 (5 bases each). CDR3 length: 15 amino acids. The germline V and J ends were trimmed by 3 bases and 0 bases, with 11 bases remaining between them. Germline values: CDR1 SGHRS, CDR2 YFSETQ. The DNA of the CDR3 is TGCGCCAGCAGCTGGGACGCACCTAGCACAGATACGCAGTATTTT. Its protein is CASSWDAPSTDTQYF.

Worth noting for this clonotype: Its ends do not fully match the called genes, so a read error is possible. The chain joins TRBV27 to TRBJ2-3; TRBD1 agrees at 7 bases. Germline values: CDR1 MNHEY, CDR2 SMNVEV (reference sequence). The CDR3 loop spans 15 amino acids. Here the CDR3 DNA reads TGTGCCAGCAGTTTTCGGTGGGACGGGACAGATAGGCAGTATTTT. This sequence encodes CASSFRWDGTDRQYF.

This clonotype was recorded at least ten times. J is TRBJ2-3 and V is TRBV15; 8 bases agree with TRBD1. The CDR3 length is 17 residues. After removal of 1 base from V and 2 bases from J, the junction contained 8 bases not matched to a gene. CDR1 and CDR2 from the germline V gene are LNHNV and YYDKDF (reference sequence). In DNA form, the CDR3 reads TGTGCCACCAGCAGAGCGGTCGGACAGGGCCCCACAGATACGCAGTATTTT. This translates into CATSRAVGQGPTDTQYF.

This clonotype was detected ten times or more. This chain links TRBV5-1 with TRBJ2-3; D uncertain. Germline values: CDR1 SGHRS, CDR2 YFSETQ. Trimming shortened V by 0 bases and J by 4 bases, and 9 bases separated the two germline ends. This CDR3 spans 14 amino acids. CDR3 nucleotides: TGCGCCAGCAGCTTGGCCAGAGAGTCAGATACGCAGTATTTT. Amino acids: CASSLARESDTQYF.

Comment on this clonotype: A much bigger clone sits one base away, suggesting this may be a read error. The V call is TRBV6-5, the J call TRBJ2-7; the D gene is possibly TRBD1 (5 bases). With 6 bases removed from V and 2 bases from J, the gap between germline ends came to 11 bases. The CDR3 covers 13 residues. Germline V lookup: CDR1 MNHEY, CDR2 SVGAGI. CDR3 nucleotide sequence: TGTGCCAGCAGCCCGGACACTACCTACGAGCAGTACTTC. The encoded protein is CASSPDTTYEQYF.

In this sample, this clonotype turned up many times. V usage is TRBV10-3 and J usage is TRBJ2-2, with D unclear. The length of the CDR3 is 11 residues. Trimming stripped 10 bases from V and 6 bases from J, with 9 bases between. Germline CDR1 is ENHRY and CDR2 is SYGVKD. The CDR3 loop is CATSTAGELFF. CDR3 sequence (DNA): TGTGCCACCAGCACGGCCGGGGAGCTGTTTTTT.

This clonotype has just a few counts. The V and J genes are TRBV2 and TRBJ1-2; no clear D. Germline V gene sequence: CDR1 SNHLY, CDR2 FYNNEI. The length of the CDR3 is 12 residues. Deletions cut 1 base from V and 8 bases from J, with 8 bases between. The CDR3 coding sequence is TGTGCCAGCAGTGAAGGCCCGGGAGGCTACACCTTC. It encodes CASSEGPGGYTF.

This clonotype was observed a handful of times. The chain is built from TRBV12-3 or TRBV12-4 and TRBJ2-1; no reliable D call. Trimming took 3 bases from V and 3 from J, leaving 12 bases between them. The CDR3 is 15 amino acids. CDR3: CASSLVGINYNEQFF. CDR3 DNA: TGTGCCAGCAGTTTGGTGGGGATAAACTACAATGAGCAGTTCTTC.

The chain joins TRBV19 to TRBJ2-3; TRBD2 aligns across 9 bases. The CDR3 is 16 residues long. Looked up from germline, CDR1 is LNHDA and CDR2 is SQIVND (reference sequence). The J segment lost 6 bases and the V segment lost 3 bases, leaving 10 bases of the junction unmatched. This CDR3 is CASSMYSGSFMDTQYF. CDR3 DNA: TGTGCCAGTAGTATGTATAGCGGGAGTTTTATGGATACGCAGTATTTT. Full variable domain (remainder filled in from reference TRBV19 and TRBJ2-3): DGGITQSPKYLFRKEGQNVTLSCEQNLNHDAMYWYRQDPGQGLRLIYYSQIVNDFQKGDIAEGYSVSREKKESFPLTVTSAQKNPTAFYLCASSMYSGSFMDTQYFGPGTRLTVL.

The rearrangement joins TRBV27 to TRBJ2-7; 7 bases agree with TRBD2. Germline-derived CDR1 and CDR2 are MNHEY and SMNVEV (reference sequence). Germline trimming cut 5 bases from V and 0 bases from J; bases unmatched to any gene: 7. The CDR3 has 15 residues. CDR3 sequence (DNA): TGTGCCAGCAGTCCCCGACTAGCTTCCTCCTACGAGCAGTACTTC. This translates into CASSPRLASSYEQYF.

In this sample, this clonotype turned up a few times. The V call is TRBV27, the J call TRBJ2-1, with TRBD1 matching over 7 bases. This CDR3 has 15 amino acids. In germline, CDR1 is MNHEY, CDR2 SMNVEV (reference sequence). The ends lost 11 bases at V and 2 bases at J; junction bases unmatched: 12. CDR3: CACLPTTGTYNEQFF. The CDR3 bases are TGTGCCTGCCTCCCCACGACAGGGACCTACAATGAGCAGTTCTTC.

A few counts support this clonotype. The CDR3 DNA is TGTGCCAGCAGCCAACCTAACACACAGGGAAGAGATGAGCAGTTCTTC. Its translation is CASSQPNTQGRDEQFF. The rearrangement links TRBV4-2 to TRBJ2-1, with a possible D match to TRBD1 (6 bases). CDR3 size: 16 residues. V was trimmed by 2 bases and J by 8 bases, leaving 19 bases between them. From germline, CDR1 is LGHNA and CDR2 YNFKEQ.